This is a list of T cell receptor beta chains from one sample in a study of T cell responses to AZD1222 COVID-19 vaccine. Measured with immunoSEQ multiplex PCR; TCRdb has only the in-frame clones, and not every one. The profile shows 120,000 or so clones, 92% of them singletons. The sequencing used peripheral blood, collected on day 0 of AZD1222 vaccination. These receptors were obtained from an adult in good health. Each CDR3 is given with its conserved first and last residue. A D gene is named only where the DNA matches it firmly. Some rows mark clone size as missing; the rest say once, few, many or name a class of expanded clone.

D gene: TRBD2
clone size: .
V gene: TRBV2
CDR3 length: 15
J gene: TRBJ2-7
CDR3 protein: CASSEITSGSGEQYF
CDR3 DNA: TGTGCCAGCAGTGAGATAACTAGCGGGAGTGGTGAGCAGTACTTC

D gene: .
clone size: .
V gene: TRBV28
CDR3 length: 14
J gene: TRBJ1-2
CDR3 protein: CASRSTGANYGYTF
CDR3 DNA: TGTGCCAGCAGGTCGACAGGAGCTAACTATGGCTACACCTTC

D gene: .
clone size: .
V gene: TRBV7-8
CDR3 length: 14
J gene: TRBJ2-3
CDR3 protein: CASSSTPYSDTQYF
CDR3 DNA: TGTGCCAGCAGCTCGACCCCATACTCAGATACGCAGTATTTT

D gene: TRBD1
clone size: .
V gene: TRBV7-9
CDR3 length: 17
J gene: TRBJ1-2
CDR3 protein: CASSPGTGTGVNYGYTF
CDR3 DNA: TGTGCCAGCAGCCCCGGAACCGGGACAGGGGTAAACTATGGCTACACCTTC

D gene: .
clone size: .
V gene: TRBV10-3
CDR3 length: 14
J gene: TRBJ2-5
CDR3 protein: CAISQRQAQETQYF
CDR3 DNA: TGTGCCATCAGTCAAAGACAGGCTCAAGAGACCCAGTACTTC

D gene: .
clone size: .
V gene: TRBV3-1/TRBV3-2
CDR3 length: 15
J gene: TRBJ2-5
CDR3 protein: CASSQPGLEGRPQYF
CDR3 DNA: TGTGCCAGCAGCCAACCAGGGCTAGAAGGTAGGCCCCAGTACTTC

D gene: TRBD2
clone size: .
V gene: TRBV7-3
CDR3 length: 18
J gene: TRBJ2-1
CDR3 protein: CASSLGGTSGTLYNEQFF
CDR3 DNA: TGTGCCAGCAGCTTAGGCGGGACTAGCGGCACACTCTACAATGAGCAGTTCTTC

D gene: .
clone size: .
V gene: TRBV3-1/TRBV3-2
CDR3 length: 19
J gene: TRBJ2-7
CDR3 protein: CASSQAWLWGQGGSYEQYF
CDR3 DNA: TGTGCCAGCAGCCAAGCTTGGTTATGGGGGCAGGGGGGATCCTACGAGCAGTACTTC

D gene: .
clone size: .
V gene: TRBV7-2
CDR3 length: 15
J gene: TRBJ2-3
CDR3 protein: CASSRGFLGTDTQYF
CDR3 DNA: TGTGCCAGCAGCAGGGGGTTCCTCGGCACAGATACGCAGTATTTT

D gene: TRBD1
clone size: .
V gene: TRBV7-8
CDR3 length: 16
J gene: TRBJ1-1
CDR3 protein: CASSLVPPTGTDEAFF
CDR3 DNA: TGTGCCAGCAGCTTAGTCCCGCCCACAGGGACAGATGAAGCTTTCTTT

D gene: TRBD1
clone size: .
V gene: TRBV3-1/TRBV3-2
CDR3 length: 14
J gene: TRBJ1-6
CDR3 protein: CASSKQGAGSPLHF
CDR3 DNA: TGTGCCAGCAGCAAACAGGGGGCGGGATCACCCCTCCACTTT

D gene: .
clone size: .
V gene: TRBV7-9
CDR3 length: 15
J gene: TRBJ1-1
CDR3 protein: CASSSGSWAGTEAFF
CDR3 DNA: TGTGCCAGCAGCTCAGGATCTTGGGCGGGGACTGAAGCTTTCTTT

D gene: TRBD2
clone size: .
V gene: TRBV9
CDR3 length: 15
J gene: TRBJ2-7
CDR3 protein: CASSVGGSILYEQYF
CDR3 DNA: TGTGCCAGCAGCGTGGGAGGGTCCATCCTCTACGAGCAGTACTTC

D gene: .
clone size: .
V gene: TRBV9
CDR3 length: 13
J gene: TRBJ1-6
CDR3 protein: CASAGPGSSPLHF
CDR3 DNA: TGTGCCAGCGCAGGGCCCGGCAGTTCACCCCTCCACTTT

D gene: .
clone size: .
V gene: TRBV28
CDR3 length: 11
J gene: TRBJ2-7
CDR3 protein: CASSYRDEQYF
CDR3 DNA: TGTGCCAGCAGTTACCGGGACGAGCAGTACTTC

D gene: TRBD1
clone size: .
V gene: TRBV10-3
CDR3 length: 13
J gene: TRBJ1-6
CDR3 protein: CASRQGTNSPLHF
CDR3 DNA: TGTGCCAGCAGACAGGGGACTAATTCACCCCTCCACTTT

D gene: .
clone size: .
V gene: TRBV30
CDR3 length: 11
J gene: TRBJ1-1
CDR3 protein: CAWSRSGEAFF
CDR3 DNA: TGTGCCTGGAGCAGGTCTGGTGAAGCTTTCTTT

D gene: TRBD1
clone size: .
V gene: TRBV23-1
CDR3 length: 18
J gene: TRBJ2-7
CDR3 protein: CASSSSPSDRQRTYEQYF
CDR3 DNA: TGCGCCAGCAGTTCTTCCCCCTCGGACAGGCAGCGGACCTACGAGCAGTACTTC

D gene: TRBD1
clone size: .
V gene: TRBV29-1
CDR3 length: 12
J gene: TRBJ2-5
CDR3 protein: CSARTGEETQYF
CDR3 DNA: TGCAGCGCCCGGACAGGGGAAGAGACCCAGTACTTC

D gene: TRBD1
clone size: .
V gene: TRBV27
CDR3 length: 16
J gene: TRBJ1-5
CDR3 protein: CASRSDRGYSNQPQHF
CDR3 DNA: TGTGCCAGCAGATCTGACAGGGGTTATAGCAATCAGCCCCAGCATTTT

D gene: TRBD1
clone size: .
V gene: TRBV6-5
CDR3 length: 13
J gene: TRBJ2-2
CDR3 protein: CAAGTGVPGELFF
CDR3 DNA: TGTGCCGCCGGGACAGGGGTCCCCGGGGAGCTGTTTTTT

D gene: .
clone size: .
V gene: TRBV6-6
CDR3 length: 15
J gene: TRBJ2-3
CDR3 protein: CASSYSWGLTDTQYF
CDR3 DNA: TGTGCCAGCAGTTACTCGTGGGGACTCACAGATACGCAGTATTTT

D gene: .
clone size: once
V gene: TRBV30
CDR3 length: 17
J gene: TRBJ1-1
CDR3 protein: CVWNGYREGVLNTEAFF
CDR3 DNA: TGTGTCTGGAATGGGTACAGGGAGGGGGTGCTGAACACTGAAGCTTTCTTT

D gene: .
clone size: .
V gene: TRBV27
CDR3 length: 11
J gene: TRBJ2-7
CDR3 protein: CASQTAKKQYF
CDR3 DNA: TGTGCCAGTCAAACCGCCAAAAAGCAGTACTTC

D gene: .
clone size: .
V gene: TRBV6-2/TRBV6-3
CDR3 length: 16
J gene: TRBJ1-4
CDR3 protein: CASSKSGRGANEKLFF
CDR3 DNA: TGTGCCAGCAGCAAAAGCGGACGAGGGGCTAATGAAAAACTGTTTTTT

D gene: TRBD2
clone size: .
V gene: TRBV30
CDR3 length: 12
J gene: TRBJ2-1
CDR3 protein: CAWSFAGGVQFF
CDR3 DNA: TGTGCCTGGAGTTTTGCGGGAGGAGTGCAGTTCTTC

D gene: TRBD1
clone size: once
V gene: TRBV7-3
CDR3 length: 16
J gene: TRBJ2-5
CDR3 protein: CASSLRDRGFRETQYF
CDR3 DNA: TGTGCCAGCAGCTTAAGGGACAGGGGATTCCGGGAGACCCAGTACTTC

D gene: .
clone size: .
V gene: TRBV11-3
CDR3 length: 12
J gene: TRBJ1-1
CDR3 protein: CASSRQGTEAFF
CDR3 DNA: TGTGCCAGCAGCCGTCAGGGGACCGAAGCTTTCTTT

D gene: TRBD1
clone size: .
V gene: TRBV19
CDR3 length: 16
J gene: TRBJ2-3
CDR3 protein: CASSIRAGTGKDTQYF
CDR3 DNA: TGTGCCAGTAGTATCCGAGCCGGGACAGGGAAAGATACGCAGTATTTT

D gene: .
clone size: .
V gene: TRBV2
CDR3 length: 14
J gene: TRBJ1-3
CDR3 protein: CASSLVAIGNTIYF
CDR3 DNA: TGTGCCAGTAGCTTAGTAGCGATTGGAAACACCATATATTTT

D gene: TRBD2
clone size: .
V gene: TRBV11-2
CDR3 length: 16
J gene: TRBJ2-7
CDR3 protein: CASSLRLAGAGSEQYF
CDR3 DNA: TGTGCCAGCAGCTTACGACTAGCGGGAGCAGGGAGCGAGCAGTACTTC

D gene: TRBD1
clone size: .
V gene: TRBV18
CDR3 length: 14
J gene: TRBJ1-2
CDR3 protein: CASSPDRTPYGYTF
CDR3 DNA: TGTGCCAGCTCACCGGACAGGACCCCCTATGGCTACACCTTC

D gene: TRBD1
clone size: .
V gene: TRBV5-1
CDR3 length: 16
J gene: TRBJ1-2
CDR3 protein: CASSFDPGTGRAGYTF
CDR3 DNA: TGCGCCAGCAGCTTTGACCCCGGGACAGGAAGGGCTGGCTACACCTTC

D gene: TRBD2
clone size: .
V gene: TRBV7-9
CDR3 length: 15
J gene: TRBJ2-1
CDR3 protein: CASSTLAGSYNEQFF
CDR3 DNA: TGTGCCAGCAGCACCCTAGCGGGATCCTACAATGAGCAGTTCTTC

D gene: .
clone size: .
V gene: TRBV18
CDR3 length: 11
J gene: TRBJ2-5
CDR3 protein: CASSPRETQYF
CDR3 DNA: TGTGCCAGCTCCCCAAGAGAGACCCAGTACTTC

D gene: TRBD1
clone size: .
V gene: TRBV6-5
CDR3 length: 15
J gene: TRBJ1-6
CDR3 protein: CASSYSGQGGSPLHF
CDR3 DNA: TGTGCCAGCAGTTACTCTGGACAGGGTGGATCACCCCTCCACTTT

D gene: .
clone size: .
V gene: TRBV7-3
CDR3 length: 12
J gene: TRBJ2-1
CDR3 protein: CASSSLFGVQFF
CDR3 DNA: TGTGCCAGCAGTTCCCTCTTTGGAGTGCAGTTCTTC

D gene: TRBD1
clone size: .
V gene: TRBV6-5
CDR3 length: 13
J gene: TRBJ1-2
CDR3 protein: CASSRHRGQGYTF
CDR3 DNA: TGTGCCAGCAGCCGACACAGGGGGCAGGGCTACACCTTC

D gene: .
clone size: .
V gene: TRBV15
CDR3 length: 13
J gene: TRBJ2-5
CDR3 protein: CATSPSVRETQYF
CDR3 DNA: TGTGCCACCAGCCCGTCGGTGAGAGAGACCCAGTACTTC

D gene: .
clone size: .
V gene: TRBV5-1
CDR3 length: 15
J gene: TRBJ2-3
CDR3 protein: CASSLGLAGTDTQYF
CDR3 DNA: TGCGCCAGCAGCTTGGGGTTAGCGGGCACAGATACGCAGTATTTT

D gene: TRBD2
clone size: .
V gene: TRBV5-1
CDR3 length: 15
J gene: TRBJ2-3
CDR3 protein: CASSLLAGGTDTQYF
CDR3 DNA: TGCGCCAGCAGCTTACTAGCGGGCGGCACAGATACGCAGTATTTT

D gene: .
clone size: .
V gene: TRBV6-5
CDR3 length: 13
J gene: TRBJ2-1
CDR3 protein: CASSLRWGYEQFF
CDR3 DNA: TGTGCCAGCAGTTTAAGGTGGGGATATGAGCAGTTCTTC

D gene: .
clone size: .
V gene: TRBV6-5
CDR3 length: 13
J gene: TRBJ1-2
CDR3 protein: CASKFDTNYGYTF
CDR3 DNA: TGTGCCAGCAAGTTCGACACCAACTATGGCTACACCTTC

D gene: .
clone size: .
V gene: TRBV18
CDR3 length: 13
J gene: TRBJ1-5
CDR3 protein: CASSPGRNQPQHF
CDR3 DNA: TGTGCCAGCTCACCAGGGAGAAATCAGCCCCAGCATTTT

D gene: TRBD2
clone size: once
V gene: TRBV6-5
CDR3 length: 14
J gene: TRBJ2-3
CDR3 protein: CASIGRSRTDTQYF
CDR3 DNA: TGTGCCAGCATCGGGAGGAGCCGCACAGATACGCAGTATTTT

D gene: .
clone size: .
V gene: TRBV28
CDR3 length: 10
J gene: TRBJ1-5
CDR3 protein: CASNGQPQHF
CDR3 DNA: TGTGCCAGCAACGGTCAGCCCCAGCATTTT

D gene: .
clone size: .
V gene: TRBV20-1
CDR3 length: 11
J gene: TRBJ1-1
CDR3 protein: CSAKPYTEAFF
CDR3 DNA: TGCAGTGCGAAACCCTACACTGAAGCTTTCTTT

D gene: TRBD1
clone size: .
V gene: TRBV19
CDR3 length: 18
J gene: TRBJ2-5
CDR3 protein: CASRTQKTGTGAWETQYF
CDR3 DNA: TGTGCCAGTAGAACTCAAAAAACCGGGACAGGGGCTTGGGAGACCCAGTACTTC

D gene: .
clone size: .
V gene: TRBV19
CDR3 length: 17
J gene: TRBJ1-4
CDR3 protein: CASSSQHQGGSNEKLFF
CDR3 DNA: TGTGCCAGTAGTTCGCAGCATCAGGGAGGATCTAATGAAAAACTGTTTTTT

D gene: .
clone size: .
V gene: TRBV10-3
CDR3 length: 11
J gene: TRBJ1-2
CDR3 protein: CAISVTGAYTF
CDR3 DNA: TGTGCCATCAGTGTGACGGGTGCCTACACCTTC

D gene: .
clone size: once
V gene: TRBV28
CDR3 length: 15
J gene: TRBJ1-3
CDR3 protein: CASSLGEGTGNTIYF
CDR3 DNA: TGTGCCAGCAGTTTAGGGGAGGGGACTGGAAACACCATATATTTT

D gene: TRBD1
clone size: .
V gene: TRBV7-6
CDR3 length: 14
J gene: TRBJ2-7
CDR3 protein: CASSPGTGLYEQYF
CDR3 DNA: TGTGCCAGCAGCCCCGGGACAGGGCTCTACGAGCAGTACTTC

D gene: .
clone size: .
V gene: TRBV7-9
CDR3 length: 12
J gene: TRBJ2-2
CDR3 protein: CASSLVDRVLFF
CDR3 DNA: TGTGCCAGCAGCTTAGTAGATAGGGTGCTGTTTTTT

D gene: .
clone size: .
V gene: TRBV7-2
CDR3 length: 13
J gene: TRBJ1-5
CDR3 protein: CASSPHRDQPQHF
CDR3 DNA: TGTGCCAGCAGCCCCCACAGGGATCAGCCCCAGCATTTT

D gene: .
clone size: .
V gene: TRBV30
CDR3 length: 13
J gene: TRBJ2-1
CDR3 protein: CAWSVRRGAEQFF
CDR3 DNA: TGTGCCTGGAGTGTTAGGAGAGGGGCTGAGCAGTTCTTC